Each of the 22 T cell receptor beta chains below was sequenced from the same sample in a study of cytomegalovirus exposure and HLA in healthy donors. The PCR had 60 Vbeta and 13 Jbeta primers. Profiling relied on immunoSEQ multiplex PCR, and the TCRdb table lists in-frame clones only, not all of them. This table holds 200,000 to 250,000 clones, around 89% found once. Material: PBMCs. These receptors originate from a woman aged 18-29 years in good health and CMV-seronegative.

The chain joins TRBV6-6 to TRBJ2-1; 13 bases fit TRBD2. This CDR3 is 15 amino acids long. Losses at the gene ends were 6 bases for V and 5 bases for J; bases not matched to a gene: 4. Germline loops: CDR1 MNHNY, CDR2 SVGAGI (reference sequence). The CDR3 DNA reads TGTGCCAGCAGGGGGACTAGCGGGGCCCACAATGAGCAGTTCTTC. Amino acids: CASRGTSGAHNEQFF.

This clone was found once. The chain links TRBV4-3 to TRBJ2-7; a possible D gene is TRBD1 (6 bases). The V gene's germline CDR1 is LGHNA and CDR2 YSLEER. Trimming shortened V by 0 bases and J by 3 bases, and 9 bases separated the two germline ends. The CDR3 runs 14 residues. The CDR3, as DNA: TGCGCCAGCAGCCAAGACAGGGGAAGCTACGAGCAGTACTTC. Residues: CASSQDRGSYEQYF.

The gene calls are TRBV2 and TRBJ1-1; no reliable D call. Per the germline V gene, CDR1 is SNHLY and CDR2 is FYNNEI. This CDR3 comprises 13 residues. V lost 6 bases to trimming and J lost 1 base, with 9 bases between them. DNA for the CDR3: TGTGCCAGCAGGATTAGCCGGAACACTGAAGCTTTCTTT. Translation: CASRISRNTEAFF.

The V and J genes are TRBV5-4 and TRBJ1-3; 8 bases are shared with TRBD1. Trimming took 2 bases from V and 3 from J; bases not matched to a gene: 7. Germline V gives CDR1 SGHNT, CDR2 YYREEE (reference sequence). The CDR3 has 16 amino acids. For the CDR3, the DNA is TGTGCCAGCAGCTTCGGAGGTGGACAGGGTGGAAACACCATATATTTT. This encodes CASSFGGGQGGNTIYF.

This sequence joins TRBV5-4 and TRBJ2-1; D perhaps matches TRBD2 (5 bases). V shed 3 bases and J shed 6 bases, with 16 bases lying between them. The CDR3 loop spans 15 amino acids. In germline, CDR1 is SGHNT, CDR2 YYREEE (reference sequence). CDR3 sequence: CASSSGLSSGNEQFF. DNA for the CDR3: TGTGCCAGCAGCTCAGGACTTTCCTCCGGCAATGAGCAGTTCTTC.

This clone appeared once. The V call is TRBV23-1, the J call TRBJ1-1, with unresolved D. TRBV23-1 is an ORF, and what it does is uncertain. This CDR3 has 14 residues. Trimming removed 9 bases at V and 8 bases at J, with 22 bases between. The chain's CDR3 is CARATAIAGSEAFF. The CDR3, as DNA: TGCGCCAGAGCCACGGCCATAGCTGGATCCGAAGCTTTCTTT.

The chain uses TRBV7-9 and TRBJ1-5; D unresolved. This CDR3 region has 14 residues. Germline V lookup: CDR1 SEHNR, CDR2 FQNEAQ (reference sequence). Between the trimmed V and J ends, which lost 3 bases and 4 bases, there was a span of 10 bases. The CDR3 region has the DNA TGTGCCAGCAGCTTCGAGTCCTTTAATCAGCCCCAGCATTTT. Translation gives CASSFESFNQPQHF.

The J gene is TRBJ1-5, the V gene TRBV27, with 8 bases matching TRBD1. The CDR3 has 16 amino acids. V trimming: 4 bases; J trimming: 5 bases; junction bases outside the gene matches: 10. The V gene's germline CDR1 is MNHEY and CDR2 SMNVEV (reference sequence). As DNA, the CDR3 is TGTGCCAGCAGTTCGCAGGGGGCGCCGGTAGATCAGCCCCAGCATTTT. This gives the protein CASSSQGAPVDQPQHF.

The J gene is TRBJ2-5, the V gene TRBV2, with 7 positions matching TRBD1. The CDR3 covers 13 residues. The V segment lost 6 bases and the J segment 2 bases; nucleotides outside the gene matches: 3. The germline V gene encodes CDR1 SNHLY and CDR2 FYNNEI. Here the CDR3 reads CASSGDSQETQYF. In DNA, the CDR3 is TGTGCCAGCAGCGGGGACAGTCAAGAGACCCAGTACTTC.

J is TRBJ1-2 and V is TRBV2; 9 bases align to TRBD1. Per the germline V gene, CDR1 is SNHLY and CDR2 is FYNNEI. With 6 bases clipped from V and 4 bases from J, the junction kept 12 bases outside the gene matches. The CDR3 spans 16 residues. This chain's CDR3 is CASRRGTGKGGYGYTF. The CDR3 DNA follows: TGTGCCAGCAGGAGGGGGACAGGGAAAGGGGGCTATGGCTACACCTTC.

V and J are TRBV30 and TRBJ2-3, with no clear D. This CDR3 is 11 amino acids long. V was cut by 3 bases and J by 2 bases, with 3 bases left in between. Per germline, CDR1 GTSNPN and CDR2 SVGIG (reference sequence). The CDR3 sequence is CAWSSTDTQYF. In nucleotides, the CDR3 is TGTGCCTGGAGCTCCACAGATACGCAGTATTTT.

The chain carries TRBV19 and TRBJ1-1, with 9 bases that match TRBD1. The trim removed 5 bases at V and 6 bases at J, leaving 13 bases unmatched. The CDR3 consists of 16 residues. Germline values: CDR1 LNHDA, CDR2 SQIVND (reference sequence). CDR3 DNA: TGTGCCAGTAGTCAAAGAGGGACAGGGTGGGCGGCTGAAGCTTTCTTT. Translating it yields CASSQRGTGWAAEAFF.

This clone was counted a single time. The rearrangement uses TRBV6-5 and TRBJ1-4, with 8 bases that match TRBD1. Trimming at V came to 6 bases and at J to 0 bases, leaving 0 bases not matched to a gene. The germline gives CDR1 MNHEY, CDR2 SVGAGI. There are 14 residues in the CDR3. CDR3 in amino acids: CASRTGATNEKLFF. CDR3 DNA: TGTGCCAGCAGGACAGGGGCAACTAATGAAAAACTGTTTTTT.

The chain employs TRBV6-1 and TRBJ2-1, with 7 bases aligning to TRBD2. V lost 3 bases and J lost 7; bases outside the gene matches: 15. Germline CDR1 and CDR2: MNHNS and SASEGT. The CDR3 is 17 amino acids. The CDR3 spells CASSDTRGGSGWNEQFF. For the CDR3, the DNA is TGTGCCAGCAGTGACACCCGCGGCGGGAGCGGATGGAATGAGCAGTTCTTC.

The chain couples TRBV27 to TRBJ1-6; 9 bases line up with TRBD1. The CDR3 is made up of 17 amino acids. The germline CDR1 and CDR2 sequences are MNHEY and SMNVEV (reference sequence). Trimming took 6 bases from V and 5 from J; bases not matched to a gene: 11. The CDR3 spells CASSNSGQGRHNSPLHF. In nucleotides, the CDR3 is TGTGCCAGCAGCAACTCCGGACAGGGGAGGCATAATTCACCCCTCCACTTT.

This sequence joins TRBV25-1 and TRBJ2-1, with D possibly being TRBD1 (5 bases). In germline, CDR1 is MGHDK, CDR2 SYGVNS. This CDR3 is built from 11 residues. V was cut by 7 bases and J by 7 bases, with 8 bases left in between. CDR3 bases: TGTGCCAGCAAGGGGTCAAATGAGCAGTTCTTC. This translates into CASKGSNEQFF.

The rearrangement links TRBV11-3 to TRBJ2-2, with D tentatively TRBD2 (6 bases). Trimming left V 5 bases short and J 0 bases short, with 10 bases between. The V gene's germline CDR1 is SGHNT and CDR2 YENEEA. There are 15 residues in the CDR3. This CDR3 is CASSPGGANTGELFF. The CDR3 DNA reads TGTGCCAGCAGCCCCGGAGGGGCGAACACCGGGGAGCTGTTTTTT.

The chain couples TRBV5-4 to TRBJ2-7; D not resolved. Germline CDR1 is SGHNT and CDR2 is YYREEE (reference sequence). The V and J ends lost 4 bases and 0 bases respectively, with 11 bases between them. The CDR3 has 14 amino acids. The CDR3 sequence: CASSPGGYSYEQYF. The CDR3 bases are TGTGCCAGCAGCCCCGGCGGTTACTCCTACGAGCAGTACTTC.

The gene calls are TRBV6-5 and TRBJ2-7, with D possibly TRBD2 on 5 matching bases. The CDR3 spans 14 residues. The germline V gene has CDR1 MNHEY and CDR2 SVGAGI. V was cut by 6 bases and J by 6 bases, with 18 bases left in between. As DNA, the CDR3 is TGTGCCAGCAGCCTTCCTTCCGGACTTGGCGAGCAGTACTTC. This translates into CASSLPSGLGEQYF.

The rearrangement joins TRBV27 to TRBJ2-7, with TRBD2 matching 14 bases. This CDR3 contains 17 residues. Losses at the gene ends were 6 bases for V and 1 base for J; bases not matched to a gene: 8. The germline gives CDR1 MNHEY, CDR2 SMNVEV (reference sequence). CDR3 sequence (DNA): TGTGCCAGCAGAGTATCGGGACTAGCGGGAGTTTCCTACGAGCAGTACTTC. Translation gives CASRVSGLAGVSYEQYF.

This clone was observed a handful of times. V is TRBV7-7 and J is TRBJ1-4; D may be TRBD1 (5 bases). With 5 bases removed from V and 8 bases from J, the gap between germline ends came to 15 bases. The CDR3 is 14 amino acids. Germline V CDR1 and CDR2: SSHAT, FNYEAQ (reference sequence). CDR3 sequence reads: CASSPGLAEEKLFF. CDR3 coding DNA: TGTGCCAGCAGCCCGGGACTTGCGGAGGAAAAACTGTTTTTT. The complete variable domain, with remaining parts taken from reference TRBV7-7 and TRBJ1-4, reads GAGVSQSPRYKVTKRGQDVTLRCDPISSHATLYWYQQALGQGPEFLTYFNYEAQPDKSGLPSDRFSAERPEGSISTLTIQRTEQRDSAMYRCASSPGLAEEKLFFGSGTQLSVL.

This chain uses TRBV6-1 with TRBJ1-6, with TRBD1 matching over 8 bases. The CDR3 loop spans 14 amino acids. After removal of 3 bases from V and 10 bases from J, the junction contained 5 bases not matched to a gene. Germline loops: CDR1 MNHNS, CDR2 SASEGT. As DNA, the CDR3 is TGTGCCAGCAGTGATGGGACAGGTTGGTCACCCCTCCACTTT. It is translated as CASSDGTGWSPLHF.